These 8 T cell receptor beta chains originate from one sample sequenced in a study of CD8 T cells in ankylosing spondylitis. TCRdb re-called the 5' RACE reads with MiXCR, one entry per CDR3 protein. This sample has about 220,000 distinct CDR3 sequences, with under 30% found just once. The sequencing input was blood, either unsorted or a sorted T cell fraction (not recorded which). These receptors all come from a male donor with ankylosing spondylitis or in good health (not recorded which).

This chain links TRBV7-2 with TRBJ2-5; 12 bases map to TRBD1. Germline-derived CDR1 and CDR2 are SGHTA and FQGNSA. This CDR3 has 15 residues. V was clipped by 5 bases and J by 5 bases; unmatched bases: 6. The CDR3: CASSPGTGGFETQYF. CDR3 in DNA: TGTGCCAGCAGCCCCGGGACAGGGGGCTTCGAGACCCAGTACTTC.

This clonotype showed up many times. The chain employs TRBV20-1 and TRBJ2-7; 7 bases match TRBD1. The CDR3 has 14 amino acids. CDR1 is DFQATT, CDR2 SNEGSKA, per germline (reference sequence). With V trimmed by 2 bases and J by 3 bases, 7 bases remained unmatched. The CDR3 coding sequence is TGCAGTGCTAGACAAACCGGGACAGTCTACGAGCAGTACTTC. Its translation is CSARQTGTVYEQYF.

This clonotype showed up just a few times. The chain is built from TRBV20-1 and TRBJ1-5; 10 nucleotides agree with TRBD1. V shed 6 bases, J shed 3 bases, and the junction held 5 bases outside the gene matches. This CDR3 region has 14 residues. In germline, CDR1 is DFQATT, CDR2 SNEGSKA (reference sequence). The CDR3 loop reads CSAGGQGINQPQHF. CDR3 nucleotides: TGCAGTGCCGGGGGACAGGGGATCAATCAGCCCCAGCATTTT.

This clonotype was counted ten times or more. J is TRBJ2-7 and V is TRBV5-1, with 9 bases that match TRBD2. The CDR3 consists of 15 residues. Germline CDR1 is SGHRS and CDR2 is YFSETQ. After removal of 0 bases from V and 3 bases from J, the junction contained 4 bases not matched to a gene. The CDR3 protein is CASSLGAGGNYEQYF. The CDR3 nucleotides read TGCGCCAGCAGCTTGGGAGCGGGAGGAAACTACGAGCAGTACTTC.

This chain links TRBV6-1 with TRBJ2-7, with D perhaps matching TRBD2 (6 bases). Germline V gene sequence: CDR1 MNHNS, CDR2 SASEGT. This CDR3 region has 14 residues. V was shortened by 6 bases and J by 2 bases, with 14 bases between the two germline ends. The CDR3 loop is CASSVGGPAYEQYF. For the CDR3, the DNA is TGTGCCAGCAGCGTCGGAGGGCCGGCCTACGAGCAGTACTTC.

This clonotype has more than one count but fewer than ten. The CDR3 loop is CSVEGGEGANVLTF. CDR3 nucleotides: TGCAGCGTTGAGGGAGGGGAAGGGGCCAACGTCCTGACTTTC. The V call is TRBV29-1, the J call TRBJ2-6; 7 bases agree with TRBD2. The V and J ends lost 3 bases and 4 bases, in that order; junction bases with no gene match: 3. The length of the CDR3 is 14 residues. Germline V lookup: CDR1 SQVTM, CDR2 ANQGSEA.

There are many counts of this clonotype. CDR3 in DNA: TGTGCCATCAGGCAACAGGGAGAAGGCGAGCAGTTCTTC. It translates to CAIRQQGEGEQFF. The chain uses TRBV10-3 and TRBJ2-1, with D perhaps TRBD1 (6 bases). The germline gives CDR1 ENHRY, CDR2 SYGVKD. CDR3 length equals 13 residues. V dropped 6 bases and J dropped 10 bases, with 16 bases sitting between them.

This clonotype was recorded many times. The chain uses TRBV29-1 and TRBJ2-7; 7 positions agree with TRBD1. The V gene end was trimmed by 4 bases and the J gene end by 6 bases; junction bases not matched to a gene: 6. The CDR3 is 12 residues long. Germline CDR1 SQVTM, CDR2 ANQGSEA. Written as DNA, the CDR3 is TGCAGCGTTGTGAAAGGGGGCAGCGAGCAGTACTTC. Amino acid sequence: CSVVKGGSEQYF.